This TCR beta chain was captured in a study of cytomegalovirus exposure and HLA in healthy donors. CDR3 length equals 11 residues. Trimming took off 8 bases at V and 5 bases at J, with 9 bases between the two ends. The germline V gene encodes CDR1 SEHNR and CDR2 FQNEAQ (reference sequence). This PCR relied on a set of 60 Vbeta primers and 13 Jbeta primers. Data came from immunoSEQ multiplex PCR; TCRdb stores just in-frame clones and leaves some out. The sample holds roughly 150,000 clones, approximately 70% seen once. This chain joins TRBV7-9 and TRBJ1-1, with D possibly TRBD1 on 5 matching bases. Input material: PBMCs. The receptor's source is a woman under 30 in good health and CMV-seropositive. CDR3 DNA sequence: TGTGCCAGCCGGGGGGAAACTGAAGCTTTCTTT. This codes for CASRGETEAFF.